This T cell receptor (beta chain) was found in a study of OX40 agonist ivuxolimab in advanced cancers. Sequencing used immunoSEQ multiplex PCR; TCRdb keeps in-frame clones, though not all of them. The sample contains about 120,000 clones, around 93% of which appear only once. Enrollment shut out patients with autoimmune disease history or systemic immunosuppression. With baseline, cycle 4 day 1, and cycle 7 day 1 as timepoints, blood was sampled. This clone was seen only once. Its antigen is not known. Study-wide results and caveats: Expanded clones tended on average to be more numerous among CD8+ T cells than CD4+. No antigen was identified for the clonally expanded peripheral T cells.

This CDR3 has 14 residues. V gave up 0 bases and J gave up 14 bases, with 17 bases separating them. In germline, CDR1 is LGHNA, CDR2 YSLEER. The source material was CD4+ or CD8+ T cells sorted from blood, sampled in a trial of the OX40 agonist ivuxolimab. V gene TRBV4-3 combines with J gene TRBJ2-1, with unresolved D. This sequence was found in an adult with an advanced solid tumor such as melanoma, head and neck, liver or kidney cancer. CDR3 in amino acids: CASSQDISSLNKFF. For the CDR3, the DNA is TGCGCCAGCAGCCAAGATATTTCGTCGTTGAATAAGTTCTTC.